The 24 T cell receptor beta chains below were found in one sample sequenced in a study of radiotherapy plus CTLA-4 blockade in lung cancer. Some clones are missing from TCRdb's copy, which holds only in-frame ones; the method was immunoSEQ multiplex PCR. The data show 25,000 to 35,000 clones, 79% seen once. The sample consisted of peripheral blood, taken from a patient treated with radiotherapy plus ipilimumab. These TCRs come from a human donor with non-small cell lung cancer that progressed on radiotherapy plus ipilimumab.

The rearrangement uses TRBV7-2 and TRBJ1-2; a weak D match, TRBD1 (5 bases). V lost 5 bases to trimming and J lost 6 bases, with 13 bases between them. This CDR3 is built from 13 residues. Germline CDR1 SGHTA, CDR2 FQGNSA. DNA of the CDR3: TGTGCCAGCAGCCCCGGGACGGGGCATGGCTACACCTTC. Translating gives CASSPGTGHGYTF.

The gene calls are TRBV19 and TRBJ1-4, with D maybe TRBD1 (5 bases). The germline V gene encodes CDR1 LNHDA and CDR2 SQIVND (reference sequence). The CDR3 has 14 amino acids. Trimming cost V 6 bases and J 3 bases, with 11 bases left between them. The CDR3 region has the DNA TGTGCCAGTAGGCAGGGAGTGCCTAATGAAAAACTGTTTTTT. Residues: CASRQGVPNEKLFF.

The J gene is TRBJ1-6, the V gene TRBV6-5, with TRBD1 as a possible D gene (5 bases). In germline, CDR1 is MNHEY, CDR2 SVGAGI. The CDR3 length is 14 residues. Trimming cost V 5 bases and J 8 bases, with 13 bases left between them. In DNA form, the CDR3 reads TGTGCCAGCAGTCAAGCAGGGATTCATTCACCCCTCCACTTT. It translates to CASSQAGIHSPLHF.

Only one count was recorded for this clone. The genes are TRBV5-6 and TRBJ2-2; tentative D call: TRBD2 (6 bases). The CDR3 sequence is 13 residues long. The ends were cut back, 8 bases at V and 4 bases at J, with 12 bases in the middle. Germline V gene data show CDR1 as SGHDT and CDR2 as YYEEEE. Here the CDR3 DNA reads TGTGCCAGTCTCGCCGGGGGCACCGGGGAGCTGTTTTTT. Encoded protein: CASLAGGTGELFF.

This chain connects TRBV9 to TRBJ2-5; D gene ambiguous. Per germline, CDR1 SGDLS and CDR2 YYNGEE. This CDR3 comprises 13 residues. V was cut by 4 bases and J by 4 bases, with 11 bases left in between. The CDR3 DNA reads as TGTGCCAGCAGCTTAAACCTTGGAGAGACCCAGTACTTC. It is translated as CASSLNLGETQYF.

The chain links TRBV4-2 to TRBJ2-5; 11 nucleotides align to TRBD2. In germline, CDR1 is LGHNA, CDR2 YNFKEQ. Trimming at V came to 4 bases and at J to 0 bases, leaving 4 bases not matched to a gene. CDR3 length: 16 amino acids. This CDR3 reads CASSLGTSGYQETQYF. Here the CDR3 DNA reads TGTGCCAGCAGCCTTGGGACTAGCGGTTACCAAGAGACCCAGTACTTC.

This chain uses TRBV7-2 with TRBJ2-7; either TRBD1 or TRBD2 may fit D (5 bases each). This CDR3 is 13 amino acids long. Germline CDR1 is SGHTA and CDR2 is FQGNSA. Trimming removed 5 bases from V and 3 bases from J, with 11 bases in between. The CDR3 nucleotides read TGTGCCAGCAGCCTGGGACCGAACTACGAGCAGTACTTC. Its protein product is CASSLGPNYEQYF.

This clone occurred a few times. The chain has TRBV5-6 and TRBJ2-1; D unresolved. Deletions cut 2 bases from V and 6 bases from J, with 9 bases between. Germline V lookup: CDR1 SGHDT, CDR2 YYEEEE. The CDR3 runs to 13 residues. The CDR3 region has the DNA TGTGCCAGCAGCTTCGGTGGAAGCAATGAGCAGTTCTTC. Its protein product is CASSFGGSNEQFF.

The chain carries TRBV5-4 and TRBJ2-7, with TRBD1 identical over 7 bases. The CDR3 runs to 14 residues. The V segment lost 2 bases and the J segment 5 bases; nucleotides outside the gene matches: 7. CDR1 SGHNT and CDR2 YYREEE come from the germline V gene (reference sequence). The CDR3 reads CASSFQGVTHEQYF. CDR3 coding DNA: TGTGCCAGCAGCTTTCAGGGGGTTACCCACGAGCAGTACTTC.

This clone showed up just a few times. The gene calls are TRBV5-5 and TRBJ2-7; 7 nucleotides agree with TRBD1. CDR1 is SGHKS and CDR2 is YYEKEE in the germline V gene (reference sequence). The junction had 5 bases not matched to a gene; V was cut back by 0 bases and J by 11 bases. The CDR3 totals 12 residues. The CDR3 nucleotides are TGTGCCAGCAGCTTGGACAGGGGTTGGAAGTACTTC. Residues: CASSLDRGWKYF.

This clone has just a few counts. The gene calls are TRBV11-3 and TRBJ2-1; 7 nucleotides match TRBD2. The germline gives CDR1 SGHNT, CDR2 YENEEA. This CDR3 is built from 15 residues. Trimming at V came to 5 bases and at J to 4 bases, leaving 8 bases not matched to a gene. CDR3 residues: CASSRERGSYNEQFF. The CDR3, as DNA: TGTGCCAGCAGCCGGGAGCGGGGAAGTTACAATGAGCAGTTCTTC.

The chain carries TRBV6-5 and TRBJ1-5; weak D call: TRBD1 (6 bases). From germline, CDR1 is MNHEY and CDR2 SVGAGI. This CDR3 has 14 residues. Trimming removed 6 bases from V and 7 bases from J, with 16 bases in between. In DNA, the CDR3 is TGTGCCAGCAGCGCCGGGGGGCCTAGGCAGCCCCAGCATTTT. This sequence encodes CASSAGGPRQPQHF.

The CDR3 region has the DNA TGTGCCAGCAGTCCGCGGTCGGACGGGGCCTCCTACGAGCAGTACTTC. As protein: CASSPRSDGASYEQYF. The chain recombines TRBV27 with TRBJ2-7; either TRBD1 or TRBD2 may fit D (5 bases each). V shed 5 bases and J shed 0 bases, with 17 bases lying between them. This CDR3 is 16 amino acids long. Per the germline V gene, CDR1 is MNHEY and CDR2 is SMNVEV (reference sequence).

This rearrangement joins TRBV10-3 to TRBJ2-7, with 9 bases identical to TRBD1. In germline, CDR1 is ENHRY, CDR2 SYGVKD. J gave up 0 bases and V 3 bases, and 3 bases lay outside the gene matches. The length of the CDR3 is 15 residues. CDR3 coding DNA: TGTGCCATCAGTGATTACAGGGGGCCCTCCTACGAGCAGTACTTC. It yields the protein CAISDYRGPSYEQYF.

The rearrangement links TRBV7-9 to TRBJ2-3, with 11 bases aligning to TRBD2. With V trimmed by 4 bases and J by 4 bases, 1 base remained unmatched. This CDR3 has 14 residues. Per the germline V gene, CDR1 is SEHNR and CDR2 is FQNEAQ (reference sequence). The CDR3 loop is CASSSGLAADTQYF. The CDR3 region has the DNA TGTGCCAGCAGCTCGGGACTAGCGGCAGATACGCAGTATTTT.

V is TRBV4-3 and J is TRBJ2-5; D is uncertain. The V gene's germline CDR1 is LGHNA and CDR2 YSLEER. The CDR3 has 15 amino acids. The V gene lost 6 bases and the J gene lost 2 bases, with 16 bases spanning the gap. The CDR3: CASSLTGQRQETQYF. The CDR3, as DNA: TGCGCCAGCAGTCTAACTGGCCAGAGACAAGAGACCCAGTACTTC.

The V call is TRBV29-1, the J call TRBJ2-3; D gene ambiguous. V gave up 7 bases and J gave up 3 bases, with 11 bases separating them. The CDR3 consists of 12 residues. Per the germline V gene, CDR1 is SQVTM and CDR2 is ANQGSEA. The CDR3: CSASAATDTQYF. In DNA, the CDR3 is TGCAGCGCTTCGGCGGCTACAGATACGCAGTATTTT.

The chain employs TRBV4-3 and TRBJ1-1; the D gene is possibly TRBD1 (5 bases). Trimming removed 4 bases from V and 4 bases from J, with 16 bases in between. CDR1 and CDR2 from the germline V gene are LGHNA and YSLEER. CDR3 length: 15 residues. CDR3 in DNA: TGCGCCAGCAGCCGGGTCAGGGACGCGGGCACTGAAGCTTTCTTT. Its protein product is CASSRVRDAGTEAFF.

The chain uses TRBV6-1 and TRBJ1-1; maybe TRBD1 (6 bases). Trimming removed 5 bases at V and 9 bases at J, with 19 bases between. The CDR3 runs to 14 residues. The germline gives CDR1 MNHNS, CDR2 SASEGT. CDR3 nucleotide sequence: TGTGCCAGCAGTTCTCCCTTATTACAGGGTAAAGCTTTCTTT. Translation gives CASSSPLLQGKAFF.

In the case of this clone: Germline is not matched at one junction end, which may reflect a read error. The chain has TRBV5-7 and TRBJ2-6; D is possibly TRBD1 (6 bases). TRBV5-7 is classed as an ORF, of uncertain function. This CDR3 is built from 18 residues. CDR3 region: CASSLRTVSPSGATVLTF. The DNA of the CDR3 is TGTGCCAGCAGCCTTAGGACAGTTTCTCCTTCTGGGGCCACCGTCCTGACTTTC.

This clone counts as medium-sized. The chain is built from TRBV2 and TRBJ2-3, with a tentative D call TRBD2 (7 bases). Germline CDR1 and CDR2: SNHLY and FYNNEI. The CDR3 consists of 15 residues. Trimming shortened V by 10 bases and J by 0 bases, and 17 bases separated the two germline ends. CDR3 in amino acids: CATREGDSSTDTQYF. The CDR3 coding sequence is TGTGCCACCAGGGAGGGGGACTCTAGCACAGATACGCAGTATTTT. Looking up the rest from reference TRBV2 and TRBJ2-3 gives the full variable domain: EPEVTQTPSHQVTQMGQEVILRCVPISNHLYFYWYRQILGQKVEFLVSFYNNEISEKSEIFDDQFSVERPDGSNFTLKIRSTKLEDSAMYFCATREGDSSTDTQYFGPGTRLTVL.

In the case of this clone: An end of the junction differs from the germline gene, which may be a read error. CDR3 loop: CASNQKAAGGQPQHF. The DNA of the CDR3 is TGTGCCAGCAACCAAAAAGCGGCCGGAGGTCAGCCCCAGCATTTT. This chain joins TRBV14 and TRBJ1-5, with D unresolved. Per the germline V gene, CDR1 is SGHDN and CDR2 is FVKESK. This CDR3 region has 15 residues.

The J gene is TRBJ2-1, the V gene TRBV4-3, with 11 positions matching TRBD2. This CDR3 region has 19 residues. CDR1 LGHNA and CDR2 YSLEER come from the germline V gene. V shed 0 bases and J 0 bases; nucleotides not matched to a gene: 7. The CDR3 DNA reads TGCGCCAGCAGCCAAGATAGGCTAGCGGGGGGCAGCTCCTACAATGAGCAGTTCTTC. It encodes CASSQDRLAGGSSYNEQFF.

The CDR3 coding sequence is TGTGCCATCCAGCCCCTGAACACCGGGGAGCTGTTTTTT. Protein product: CAIQPLNTGELFF. The rearrangement joins TRBV28 to TRBJ2-2; D unresolved. This CDR3 is built from 13 residues. Germline CDR1 and CDR2: MDHEN and SYDVKM. Between the trimmed V and J ends, which lost 10 bases and 1 base, there was a span of 10 bases.